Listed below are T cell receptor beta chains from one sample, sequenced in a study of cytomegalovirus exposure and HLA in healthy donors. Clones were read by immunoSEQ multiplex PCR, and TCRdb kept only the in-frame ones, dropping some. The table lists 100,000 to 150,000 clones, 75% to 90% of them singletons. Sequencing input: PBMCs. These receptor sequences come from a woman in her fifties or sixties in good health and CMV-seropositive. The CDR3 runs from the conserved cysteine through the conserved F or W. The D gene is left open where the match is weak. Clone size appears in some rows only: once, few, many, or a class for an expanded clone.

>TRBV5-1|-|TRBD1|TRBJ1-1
TGCGCCAGCAGCTCTGGGACAGGAGGACTGAACACTGAAGCTTTCTTT
CASSSGTGGLNTEAFF
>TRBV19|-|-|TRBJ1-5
TGTGCCAGTAGTATAATAGGGGATTTCCAGCCCCAGCATTTT
CASSIIGDFQPQHF
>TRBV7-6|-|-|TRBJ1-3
TGTGCCAGCAGCTTAGGGACAGCCTTATCTGGAAACACCATATATTTT
CASSLGTALSGNTIYF
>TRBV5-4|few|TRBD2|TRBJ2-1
TGTGCCAGCAGCCCCGGGACTATATACAATGAGCAGTTCTTC
CASSPGTIYNEQFF
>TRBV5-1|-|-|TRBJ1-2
TGCGCCAGCAGCCCCAGGCGGGGGGTTGATGTCTACACCTTC
CASSPRRGVDVYTF
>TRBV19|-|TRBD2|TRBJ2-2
TGTGCCAGTAGTAGGCGGACTAGCGGGAGGGCCGCGGGCAGGGAGCTGTTTTTT
CASSRRTSGRAAGRELFF
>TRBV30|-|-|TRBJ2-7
TGTGCCTGGGTGTCAAAGAGGCAGGGCTACGAGCAGTACTTC
CAWVSKRQGYEQYF
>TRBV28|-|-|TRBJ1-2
TGTGCCAGCAGTTTGACCACAGGGTACTATGGCTACACCTTC
CASSLTTGYYGYTF
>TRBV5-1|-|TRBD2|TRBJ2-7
TGCGCCAGCAGCCCCCCACCGGGACTAGCGGGGGGCGGTTCCTACGAGCAGTACTTC
CASSPPPGLAGGGSYEQYF
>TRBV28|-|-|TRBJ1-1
TGTGCCAGCAGTTTCACAGGGTCTGAAATCGAGGCTTTCTTT
CASSFTGSEIEAFF
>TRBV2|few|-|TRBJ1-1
TGTGCCAGCAGCAGGGCATTGAACACTGAAGCTTTCTTT
CASSRALNTEAFF
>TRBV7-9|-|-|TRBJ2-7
TGTGCCAGCAGAGACCCAAGGAGCTCCTACGAGCAGTACTTC
CASRDPRSSYEQYF
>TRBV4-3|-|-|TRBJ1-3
TGCGCCAGCAGCCAAGATCCAGGCCACTCTGGAAACACCATATATTTT
CASSQDPGHSGNTIYF
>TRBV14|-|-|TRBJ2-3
TGTGCCAGCAGCCAAGGTTTAACAGATACGCAGTATTTT
CASSQGLTDTQYF
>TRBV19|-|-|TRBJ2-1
TGTGCCAGTAGGTCTAAAATGCTTTACAATGAGCAGTTCTTC
CASRSKMLYNEQFF
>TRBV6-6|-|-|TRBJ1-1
TGTGCCAGCAGCTCACAGGGGAACACTGAAGCTTTCTTT
CASSSQGNTEAFF
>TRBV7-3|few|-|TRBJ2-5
TGTGCCAGCAGCTTAAATGGCGGGGAGACCCAGTACTTC
CASSLNGGETQYF
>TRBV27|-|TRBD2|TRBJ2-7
TGTGCCAGCAAAGTAGCGGGAGGGCTAGGGACCTACGAGCAGTACTTC
CASKVAGGLGTYEQYF
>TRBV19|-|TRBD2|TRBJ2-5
TGTGCCAGTAGTATGGGTAGCGGGGGTACCGGGACCCAGTACTTC
CASSMGSGGTGTQYF
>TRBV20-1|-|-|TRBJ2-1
TGCAGCGGGATGAAGGTGAATGAGCAGTTCTTC
CSGMKVNEQFF
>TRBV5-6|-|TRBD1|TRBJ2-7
TGTGCCAGCAGCCCTCGATACACAGGGGGCTTCTACGAGCAGTACTTC
CASSPRYTGGFYEQYF
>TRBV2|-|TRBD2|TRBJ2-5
TGTGCCAGCAGTGAACTAGCGGGAGTTGGGGAGACCCAGTACTTC
CASSELAGVGETQYF